What follows describes a single T cell receptor (beta chain). Germline CDR1 reads SNHLY; CDR2 reads FYNNEI. Trimming left V 4 bases short and J 6 bases short, with 10 bases between. This CDR3 is built from 13 residues. The data are from a study of blood T cell repertoires in COVID-19. For the study at large: Collection of acute and convalescent COVID-19 samples took place in the United States, Italy and Spain.

Some clones are missing from TCRdb's copy, which holds only in-frame ones; the method was immunoSEQ multiplex PCR. The repertoire holds 110,000 or so clones, with about 85% as singletons. The sample comprised peripheral blood. The chain is built from TRBV2 and TRBJ2-1, with D perhaps TRBD2 (5 bases). The receptor was isolated from a middle-aged man with acute or convalescent COVID-19. CDR3 sequence (DNA): TGTGCCAGCAGTGCCGGGGTTTCCAATGAGCAGTTCTTC. It yields the protein CASSAGVSNEQFF.